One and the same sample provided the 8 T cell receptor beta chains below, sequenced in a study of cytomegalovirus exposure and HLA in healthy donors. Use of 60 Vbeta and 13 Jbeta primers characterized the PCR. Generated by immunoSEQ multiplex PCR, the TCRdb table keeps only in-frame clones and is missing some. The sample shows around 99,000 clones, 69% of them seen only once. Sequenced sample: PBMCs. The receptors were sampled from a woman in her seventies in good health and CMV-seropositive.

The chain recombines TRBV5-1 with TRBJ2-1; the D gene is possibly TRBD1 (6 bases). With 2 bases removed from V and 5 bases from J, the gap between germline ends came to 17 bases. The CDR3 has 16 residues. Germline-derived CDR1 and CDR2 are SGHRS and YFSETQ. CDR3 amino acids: CASSFPRGSGDNEQFF. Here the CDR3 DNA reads TGCGCCAGCAGCTTTCCCCGAGGGTCAGGGGACAATGAGCAGTTCTTC.

The CDR3 nucleotides are TGCGCCAGCAGCCAAGGCCCGGGACAGGGGCCCGCTTTCTTT. This gives the protein CASSQGPGQGPAFF. The V gene is TRBV4-1, the J gene TRBJ1-1, with 10 positions matching TRBD1. J lost 11 bases, V lost 1 base, and 7 bases had no gene match. The CDR3 runs to 14 residues. Germline V CDR1 and CDR2: MGHRA, YSYEKL.

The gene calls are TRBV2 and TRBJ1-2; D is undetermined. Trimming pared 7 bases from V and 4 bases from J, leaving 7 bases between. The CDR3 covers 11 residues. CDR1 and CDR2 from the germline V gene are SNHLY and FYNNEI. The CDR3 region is CASTRSYGYTF. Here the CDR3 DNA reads TGTGCCAGCACCAGGTCCTATGGCTACACCTTC. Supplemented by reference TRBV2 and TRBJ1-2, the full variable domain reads EPEVTQTPSHQVTQMGQEVILRCVPISNHLYFYWYRQILGQKVEFLVSFYNNEISEKSEIFDDQFSVERPDGSNFTLKIRSTKLEDSAMYFCASTRSYGYTFGSGTRLTVV.

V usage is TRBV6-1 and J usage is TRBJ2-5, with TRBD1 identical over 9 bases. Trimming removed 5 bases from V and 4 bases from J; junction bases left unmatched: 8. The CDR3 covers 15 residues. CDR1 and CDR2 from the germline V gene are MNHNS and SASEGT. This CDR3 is CASSLDTGGRETQYF. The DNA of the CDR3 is TGTGCCAGCAGTTTGGATACAGGGGGCCGAGAGACCCAGTACTTC.

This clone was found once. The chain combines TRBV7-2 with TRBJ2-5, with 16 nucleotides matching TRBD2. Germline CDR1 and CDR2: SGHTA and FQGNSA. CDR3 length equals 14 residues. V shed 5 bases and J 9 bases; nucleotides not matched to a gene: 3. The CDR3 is CASSKGLAGGAQYF. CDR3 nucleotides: TGTGCCAGCAGCAAGGGACTAGCGGGGGGGGCCCAGTACTTC.

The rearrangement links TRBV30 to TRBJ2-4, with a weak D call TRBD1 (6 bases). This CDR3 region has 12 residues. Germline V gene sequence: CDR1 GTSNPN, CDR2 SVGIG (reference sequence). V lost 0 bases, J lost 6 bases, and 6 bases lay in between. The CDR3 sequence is CAWSVGGNIQYF. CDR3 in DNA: TGTGCCTGGAGTGTAGGGGGAAACATTCAGTACTTC.

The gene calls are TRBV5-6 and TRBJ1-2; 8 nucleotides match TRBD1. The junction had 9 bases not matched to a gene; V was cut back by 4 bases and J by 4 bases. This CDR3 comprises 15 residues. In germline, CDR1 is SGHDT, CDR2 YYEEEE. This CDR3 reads CASSGTGLELYGYTF. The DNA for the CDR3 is TGTGCCAGCAGCGGGACAGGTCTGGAACTCTATGGCTACACCTTC.

The CDR3 DNA reads as TGTGCCAGCAGACTAGGACAGGCCTATGAAGCTTTCTTT. Protein product: CASRLGQAYEAFF. The rearrangement uses TRBV27 and TRBJ1-1, with 7 nucleotides matching TRBD1. V shed 6 bases, J shed 7 bases, and the junction held 8 bases outside the gene matches. Germline loops: CDR1 MNHEY, CDR2 SMNVEV (reference sequence). The CDR3 runs to 13 residues.